This T cell receptor beta chain was sequenced during a study of shared clonotypes between healthy human individuals. Whole-study context: Donors, aged 18 to 49, were a couple of women and three men. Study-wide points: Non-shared clonotypes had lower generation probabilities than clonotypes shared by all four sorted-subset donors.

In the CD4+ fraction, cells were divided into CD45RA+ naive and CD45RA-negative memory subsets. Assay: immunoSEQ multiplex PCR; the TCRdb copy retains only in-frame clones and omits some. This sample yields some 1,600,000 clones, of which 95% to 99% are seen a single time; approximately 0.44% belongs to the top ten. Trimming removed 1 base at V and 3 bases at J, with 8 bases between. This CDR3 has 13 residues. Germline V gives CDR1 SGHNT, CDR2 YYREEE (reference sequence). On this clone itself: No antigen is known for it.

The gene calls are TRBV5-4 and TRBJ2-7; D gene unclear. Sequenced sample: naive CD4+ T cells sorted from blood. The subset denotes: CD45RA+ positively selected. This TCR was recovered from a man aged 30 to 39 in good health. The CDR3 reads CASSLNSNYEQYF. CDR3 DNA: TGTGCCAGCAGCTTGAACAGCAACTACGAGCAGTACTTC.